The T cell receptor (beta chain) under discussion was sequenced for a study of Graves' ophthalmopathy and Graves' hyperthyroidism (dated 2018 in TCRdb). Broadly, across the study: Peripheral blood was collected before any treatment was given, at the time of initial diagnosis. For independent validation, a separate cohort was made up of 18 to 20 hyperthyroidism patients plus 17 patients who later progressed from hyperthyroidism to ophthalmopathy. In a handful of hyperthyroidism patients, the T-cell repertoire of thyroid tissue was compared with the T-cell repertoire of blood. In total, around 130 blood samples were TCR-sequenced: 40 to 45 ophthalmopathy, approximately 80 hyperthyroidism and 17 hyperthyroidism-to-ophthalmopathy patients. The study used signatures of the TCR beta repertoire to tell Graves' ophthalmopathy apart from Graves' hyperthyroidism and to predict which patients would progress to ophthalmopathy. After sampling, hyperthyroidism patients received methimazole starting at 30 mg daily, and ophthalmopathy patients received high-dose intravenous methylprednisolone. The approximately 98 discovery patients were randomly divided into training and test sets at a 7:3 ratio. To explore V-J signatures that distinguish ophthalmopathy from hyperthyroidism, a discovery set of about a hundred patients was enrolled, made up of around 40 with ophthalmopathy and fewer than 60 with stable hyperthyroidism. Results and caveats for the whole study, not just this receptor: No statistical method was used to predetermine the sample size, and group allocation was not hidden from the investigators. The 13-signature model separated ophthalmopathy from stable hyperthyroidism with roughly 88% sensitivity and less than 83% specificity in cross-validation, and 80%/75% in the test set. Most expanded thyroid clonotypes with a frequency above 0.001 also appeared in blood, which suggests that blood repertoires may reflect the immune response in the thyroid. In validation, the model predicted ophthalmopathy progression with about 71% sensitivity and 72.22% specificity; more than ten predicted patients were CT-confirmed with GO in a median of 6.5 months.

In the germline V gene, CDR1 corresponds to SNHLY and CDR2 to FYNNEI. V gives up 6 bases and J gives up 2 bases, and the segment between their germline ends measures 10 bases. Reading from cysteine to phenylalanine, the CDR3 counts 13 amino acids. Only CDR3 DNA is held: 39 bases, read in frame from base 1. A patient counted as having stable hyperthyroidism if there was no progression to ophthalmopathy within 18 months of follow-up. The hyperthyroidism patients were 18 to 65 years old and newly diagnosed, with a disease duration of less than 2 months. Anyone with other autoimmune diseases, uncontrolled infections, pregnancy or lactation was excluded from the study. Clinical symptoms, serum thyroxine, TRAb, thyroid ultrasound and orbital computed tomography were used for diagnosis. Ficoll-Paque density gradient centrifugation was used to isolate PBMCs from under 11 ml of fresh peripheral blood. Total RNA was extracted with Trizol reagent and quality-checked on an Agilent 2100 Bioanalyzer.

For repertoire sequencing, TCR beta CDR3 regions were amplified from RNA transcripts. The first round of RT-PCR was done with HTBI primers and the Qiagen OneStep RT-PCR kit, and was followed by a second round of multiplex PCR, then size selection and purification. Libraries were sequenced paired-end with 100 bp reads on an Illumina HiSeq2000. On the authors' methods: SOAPnuke was used to process the reads, throwing out any read that had adapters, had uncalled bases, had a mean Phred below 15, or lacked an exact constant-primer or identifier match. COPE v1.2.5 was used to merge high-quality paired reads. Each unique nucleotide sequence was defined as a clonotype, and clonotypes were aligned to IMGT TRB V, D and J references with MiTCR v1.1. The analysis was limited to V-J combinations with a frequency above 0.0001, which together covered approximately 99% of the repertoires. For each V-J combination, a TCR clonal expansion and chaos score was defined as F50 clonal expansion divided by the chaos observed in the TCRdist matrix. Welch's t-statistics and random forest were used to reduce the features to 10 to 15 V-J combinations, which were then used as input to a naive Bayes classifier. The similarity between thyroid and blood repertoires was quantified using the Morisita-Horn index. The public reads were reprocessed in TCRdb via fastp at Q25 and MiXCR, keeping in-frame beta chains. One record per CDR3 amino acid sequence lists the most common genes and DNA. These V and J calls rely on TCRdb rather than the paper's analysis. This sample comprises about 400,000 distinct CDR3 sequences, about 21% of them detected only once. The top ten clonotypes cover roughly 3.2% of the sample.

This clonotype was seen ten or more times. Its antigen remains undetermined. No much larger clone is present one base from it, and per-base qualities are unavailable. This clonotype was sampled from a woman aged 18-29 years with stable Graves' hyperthyroidism. Donor details come from another sample of the same person, matched by shared clones. The sample comprised peripheral blood. Rearrangement joined TRBV2 to TRBJ1-2; the D gene is perhaps TRBD1, from 5 matching bases. The CDR3 loop reads CASSGGPNYGYTF. At the DNA level, the sequence is TGTGCCAGCAGCGGGGGACCGAACTATGGCTACACCTTC.